These 10 T cell receptor beta chains originate from one sample sequenced in a study of blood T cell repertoires in COVID-19. Profiling relied on immunoSEQ multiplex PCR, and the TCRdb table lists in-frame clones only, not all of them. The table includes some 160,000 clones, about four fifths detected once. Sequenced input: PBMCs or T cells enriched from blood (not recorded which). These receptors were obtained from a woman aged 55-75 years who had recovered from COVID-19.

The rearrangement joins TRBV5-6 to TRBJ1-1; D is perhaps TRBD1 (5 bases). Per the germline V gene, CDR1 is SGHDT and CDR2 is YYEEEE. V was trimmed by 2 bases and J by 4 bases, leaving 12 bases between them. The CDR3 has 14 amino acids. CDR3 loop: CASSFYSRATEAFF. In DNA form, the CDR3 reads TGTGCCAGCAGCTTTTATTCCAGGGCCACTGAAGCTTTCTTT.

V is TRBV18 and J is TRBJ2-7, with D maybe TRBD2 (7 bases). V was shortened by 3 bases and J by 7 bases, with 10 bases between the two germline ends. Germline V gene sequence: CDR1 KGHSH, CDR2 LQKENI. The CDR3 consists of 12 residues. The CDR3 nucleotides are TGTGCCAGCTCACCGAGGGGGGGTGAGCAGTACTTC. Amino acids: CASSPRGGEQYF.

CDR3 coding DNA: TGTGCCAGCAGCCAAGAAACGGACAGGGATGGCTACACCTTC. Residues: CASSQETDRDGYTF. The chain couples TRBV4-2 to TRBJ1-2; 8 nucleotides agree with TRBD1. Trimming at V came to 0 bases and at J to 6 bases, leaving 3 bases not matched to a gene. The CDR3 has 14 residues. The germline gives CDR1 LGHNA, CDR2 YNFKEQ.

This rearrangement joins TRBV9 to TRBJ2-1, with 12 nucleotides matching TRBD2. The CDR3 consists of 16 residues. Germline V gene data show CDR1 as SGDLS and CDR2 as YYNGEE. The trim removed 0 bases at V and 6 bases at J, leaving 4 bases unmatched. The CDR3 loop is CASSVGSSGGANEQFF. CDR3 bases: TGTGCCAGCAGCGTAGGTTCTAGCGGGGGGGCCAATGAGCAGTTCTTC.

The chain is built from TRBV7-8 and TRBJ2-7, with D perhaps matching TRBD1 (6 bases). Germline CDR1 and CDR2: SGHVS and FQNEAQ. CDR3 length: 14 amino acids. V lost 2 bases, J lost 0 bases, and 8 bases lay in between. The CDR3 loop reads CASSLKTGSYEQYF. The CDR3 DNA reads as TGTGCCAGCAGCTTAAAGACAGGCTCCTACGAGCAGTACTTC.

This clone was picked up one time. DNA of the CDR3: TGTGCCAGCAGCTTGGGTATGGCGAACACTGAAGCTTTCTTT. This encodes CASSLGMANTEAFF. V and J are TRBV5-4 and TRBJ1-1; D unresolved. The CDR3 runs to 14 residues. Germline V CDR1 and CDR2: SGHNT, YYREEE (reference sequence). V gave up 0 bases and J gave up 1 base, with 7 bases separating them.

This clone was seen more than once but under ten times. The V gene is TRBV28, the J gene TRBJ1-3; TRBD1 matches at 11 bases. In germline, CDR1 is MDHEN, CDR2 SYDVKM. The V and J ends lost 5 bases and 6 bases, in that order; junction bases with no gene match: 12. The CDR3 is made up of 17 amino acids. CDR3 in DNA: TGTGCCAGCAGTCTACGATGGGACAGGGGGGCAGCAAACACCATATATTTT. This gives the protein CASSLRWDRGAANTIYF.

The chain is built from TRBV29-1 and TRBJ2-7, with TRBD1 matching 8 bases. The CDR3 sequence is 14 residues long. In germline, CDR1 is SQVTM, CDR2 ANQGSEA. V lost 7 bases, J lost 3 bases, and 11 bases stayed unmatched. CDR3 sequence reads: CSATQGAAFYEQYF. In nucleotides, the CDR3 is TGCAGCGCAACGCAGGGGGCGGCTTTCTACGAGCAGTACTTC.

The rearrangement joins TRBV7-2 to TRBJ1-3, with unresolved D. The length of the CDR3 is 17 residues. Germline CDR1 reads SGHTA; CDR2 reads FQGNSA. Trimming cost V 7 bases and J 1 base, with 20 bases left between them. CDR3 in DNA: TGTGCCAGCACCCCAACCCCCGCAGGACTTTCTGGAAACACCATATATTTT. It encodes CASTPTPAGLSGNTIYF.

This rearrangement joins TRBV27 to TRBJ2-3; 8 nucleotides agree with TRBD2. V shed 5 bases and J 4 bases; nucleotides not matched to a gene: 5. The CDR3 is 14 amino acids. Germline CDR1 reads MNHEY; CDR2 reads SMNVEV (reference sequence). The CDR3 loop is CASSNGGAADTQYF. The CDR3 bases are TGTGCCAGCAGTAACGGGGGGGCTGCAGATACGCAGTATTTT.